These 8 T cell receptor beta chains came from one sample sequenced in a study of T cell changes during pregnancy in multiple sclerosis. Sequencing was performed with immunoSEQ multiplex PCR; in TCRdb, only in-frame clones are kept and a portion is missing. Of about 85,000 clones in the sample, roughly nine tenths were seen once. The sequences come from peripheral blood, collected in the first trimester of pregnancy. All receptors derive from a female donor with multiple sclerosis, enrolled in a pregnancy study.

J is TRBJ2-3 and V is TRBV11-3; no definite D call. This CDR3 comprises 13 residues. Germline CDR1 is SGHNT and CDR2 is YENEEA. Trimming removed 5 bases from V and 6 bases from J, with 12 bases in between. The chain's CDR3 is CASSRAAGDTQYF. The CDR3 DNA reads as TGTGCCAGCAGCCGTGCCGCCGGGGATACGCAGTATTTT.

The chain is built from TRBV6-1 and TRBJ2-2; D perhaps matches TRBD2 (5 bases). Trimming pared 6 bases from V and 0 bases from J, leaving 5 bases between. Germline V lookup: CDR1 MNHNS, CDR2 SASEGT. The CDR3 is 13 amino acids. CDR3 DNA: TGTGCCAGCAGGACTACGAACACCGGGGAGCTGTTTTTT. It translates to CASRTTNTGELFF.

This chain connects TRBV9 to TRBJ2-5; 7 positions match TRBD1. Trimming took 3 bases from V and 1 from J; bases not matched to a gene: 6. The CDR3 has 15 residues. Germline assignment: CDR1 SGDLS and CDR2 YYNGEE. CDR3 amino acids: CASSDAGTAQETQYF. CDR3 nucleotide sequence: TGTGCCAGCAGCGACGCCGGGACAGCCCAAGAGACCCAGTACTTC.

The chain links TRBV28 to TRBJ2-6, with TRBD1 identical over 8 bases. The CDR3 runs 15 residues. Germline loops: CDR1 MDHEN, CDR2 SYDVKM. Unmatched junction bases numbered 6, after V lost 6 bases and J lost 5 bases. CDR3 nucleotides: TGTGCCAGCAGGTCAACAGGGGGTAGGGCCAACGTCCTGACTTTC. Translation gives CASRSTGGRANVLTF.

The genes are TRBV6-1 and TRBJ2-3; tentatively, D is TRBD2 (6 bases). V lost 7 bases and J 7 bases, leaving 18 bases between the germline ends. CDR1 MNHNS and CDR2 SASEGT come from the germline V gene. The CDR3 totals 14 residues. For the CDR3, the DNA is TGTGCCAGCACCGCCGCCCCTAGCGTGAATACGCAGTATTTT. Its protein product is CASTAAPSVNTQYF.

This clone occurred once. The rearrangement uses TRBV6-5 and TRBJ2-2, with D possibly TRBD1 on 6 matching bases. Trimming left V 10 bases short and J 2 bases short, with 11 bases between. This CDR3 spans 13 amino acids. Germline V lookup: CDR1 MNHEY, CDR2 SVGAGI. The CDR3 region is CATGRGNTGELFF. Here the CDR3 DNA reads TGTGCCACCGGCAGGGGAAACACCGGGGAGCTGTTTTTT.

The chain employs TRBV7-6 and TRBJ2-1; D is unresolved. CDR3 size: 13 residues. Germline V gives CDR1 SGHVS, CDR2 FNYEAQ. V was shortened by 3 bases and J by 12 bases, with 15 bases between the two germline ends. CDR3 sequence: CASSLNVESGQFF. Written as DNA, the CDR3 is TGTGCCAGCAGCTTGAACGTCGAGTCTGGGCAGTTCTTC. Together with reference TRBV7-6 and TRBJ2-1, the CDR3 gives the full variable domain: GAGVSQSPRYKVTKRGQDVALRCDPISGHVSLYWYRQALGQGPEFLTYFNYEAQQDKSGLPNDRFSAERPEGSISTLTIQRTEQRDSAMYRCASSLNVESGQFFGPGTRLTVL.

The chain combines TRBV4-1 with TRBJ2-3, with 8 bases lining up with TRBD1. This CDR3 is 16 amino acids long. The junction had 6 bases not matched to a gene; V was cut back by 3 bases and J by 1 base. The germline gives CDR1 MGHRA, CDR2 YSYEKL. In DNA, the CDR3 is TGCGCCAGCAGCCAGGCAGGGGGCCGAGGCACAGATACGCAGTATTTT. This sequence encodes CASSQAGGRGTDTQYF.